A single sample gave rise to the 10 T cell receptor beta chains below, sequenced in a study of blood T cell repertoires in COVID-19. Profiling relied on immunoSEQ multiplex PCR, and the TCRdb table lists in-frame clones only, not all of them. This sample has roughly 84,000 clones, with around 82% found just once. Sequenced sample: peripheral blood. The receptors were gathered from a man in his fifties or sixties with COVID-19, enrolled during active disease.

The V gene is TRBV14, the J gene TRBJ2-2, with TRBD2 identical over 8 bases. V was clipped by 3 bases and J by 3 bases; unmatched bases: 18. The V gene's germline CDR1 is SGHDN and CDR2 FVKESK. The CDR3 covers 20 residues. CDR3 protein: CASSHLRTSSEAIDTGELFF. The DNA of the CDR3 is TGTGCCAGCAGCCACCTCCGGACTAGCTCTGAAGCTATCGACACCGGGGAGCTGTTTTTT.

This chain uses TRBV9 with TRBJ1-5; 7 bases match TRBD1. V shed 0 bases, J shed 3 bases, and the junction held 9 bases outside the gene matches. The CDR3 covers 17 residues. CDR1 is SGDLS and CDR2 is YYNGEE in the germline V gene. CDR3 bases: TGTGCCAGCAGCGTAGGGGCAGGGGGGACCTCCAATCAGCCCCAGCATTTT. Amino acid sequence: CASSVGAGGTSNQPQHF.

The V gene is TRBV7-8, the J gene TRBJ1-5, with TRBD1 as a possible D gene (6 bases). The CDR3 extends over 13 amino acids. The V and J ends lost 5 bases and 4 bases respectively, with 9 bases between them. From germline, CDR1 is SGHVS and CDR2 FQNEAQ. The CDR3 loop is CASSPDRNQPQHF. The CDR3 DNA is TGTGCCAGCAGCCCCGACAGGAATCAGCCCCAGCATTTT.

This clone came up a few times. This chain uses TRBV18 with TRBJ1-1, with D unclear. V lost 0 bases and J 4 bases, leaving 9 bases between the germline ends. The germline V gene has CDR1 KGHSH and CDR2 LQKENI. The CDR3 runs to 14 residues. CDR3 sequence reads: CASSPPKGVTEAFF. The CDR3 nucleotides read TGTGCCAGCTCACCACCGAAGGGAGTCACTGAAGCTTTCTTT.

The genes are TRBV3-1 (or the pseudogene TRBV3-2) and TRBJ2-3, with D possibly matching TRBD2 (5 bases). V was trimmed by 4 bases and J by 0 bases, leaving 11 bases between them. The germline V gene encodes CDR1 LGHDT and CDR2 YNNKEL (reference sequence). This CDR3 comprises 15 residues. The CDR3 protein is CASSPSGGSTDTQYF. CDR3 coding DNA: TGTGCCAGCAGCCCTTCCGGCGGGAGCACAGATACGCAGTATTTT.

The chain has TRBV27 and TRBJ2-1, with 8 nucleotides matching TRBD2. CDR1 is MNHEY and CDR2 is SMNVEV in the germline V gene (reference sequence). The V segment lost 4 bases and the J segment 4 bases; nucleotides outside the gene matches: 9. The CDR3 is 16 residues long. The CDR3 nucleotides read TGTGCCAGCAGTTCCCGGGGGGGAACGGTGTACAATGAGCAGTTCTTC. Amino acids: CASSSRGGTVYNEQFF.

The chain has TRBV12-3 or TRBV12-4 and TRBJ1-3, with TRBD1 as a possible D gene (5 bases). V lost 3 bases, J lost 3 bases, and 6 bases lay in between. The CDR3 runs to 13 residues. CDR3 amino acids: CASSFGGGNTIYF. CDR3 nucleotides: TGTGCCAGCAGTTTCGGGGGTGGAAACACCATATATTTT.

This clone occurred once. J is TRBJ2-3 and V is TRBV9, with TRBD2 matching over 10 bases. Germline CDR1 and CDR2: SGDLS and YYNGEE. The CDR3 length is 16 residues. V lost 0 bases to trimming and J lost 5 bases; unmatched junction nucleotides: 6. As DNA, the CDR3 is TGTGCCAGCAGCGTAGCTAGCGGGGGTGAAAAAGATACGCAGTATTTT. It codes for CASSVASGGEKDTQYF.

The rearrangement uses TRBV7-9 and TRBJ1-2; D may be TRBD1 (5 bases). Trimming removed 1 base from V and 3 bases from J, with 15 bases in between. CDR1 SEHNR and CDR2 FQNEAQ come from the germline V gene (reference sequence). CDR3 length: 16 amino acids. In DNA form, the CDR3 reads TGTGCCAGCAGCTTAGTTGGGGGGAAACAGGACTATGGCTACACCTTC. Translated, it gives CASSLVGGKQDYGYTF. The full variable domain, with the rest looked up from reference TRBV7-9 and TRBJ1-2, is DTGVSQNPRHKITKRGQNVTFRCDPISEHNRLYWYRQTLGQGPEFLTYFQNEAQLEKSRLLSDRFSAERPKGSFSTLEIQRTEQGDSAMYLCASSLVGGKQDYGYTFGSGTRLTVV.

The chain recombines TRBV27 with TRBJ2-1; 11 bases match TRBD2. The CDR3 consists of 15 residues. Germline CDR1 is MNHEY and CDR2 is SMNVEV (reference sequence). V lost 6 bases, J lost 1 base, and 2 bases stayed unmatched. CDR3 residues: CASRGLAASYNEQFF. The CDR3 DNA reads TGTGCCAGCAGGGGACTAGCGGCATCCTACAATGAGCAGTTCTTC.